Listed below are T cell receptor beta chains from one sample, sequenced in a study of OX40 agonist ivuxolimab in advanced cancers. This table comes from immunoSEQ multiplex PCR, and its TCRdb copy is limited to in-frame clones, with some not included. The data hold around 95,000 clones, with around 90% observed a single time. Sequencing was performed on CD4+ or CD8+ T cells sorted from blood, taken in a trial of the OX40 agonist ivuxolimab. These receptors were taken from an adult with an advanced solid tumor such as melanoma, head and neck, liver or kidney cancer. Both conserved end residues are part of each CDR3. D genes are given only for firm matches. For some rows the clone size is stated as once, few or many, or as a class when expanded; others skip it.

J gene | V gene | clone size | D gene | CDR3 DNA | CDR3 protein
TRBJ2-3 | TRBV2 | . | . | TGTGCCAGCAGTGGGGAGGATTGGGATACGCAGTATTTT | CASSGEDWDTQYF
TRBJ2-5 | TRBV9 | . | TRBD1 | TGTGCCAGCAGCAGACAGGGTGTAGAGACCCAGTACTTC | CASSRQGVETQYF
TRBJ1-2 | TRBV27 | . | . | TGTGCCAGCAGTGCTCAGGGGAACTATGGCTACACCTTC | CASSAQGNYGYTF
TRBJ2-1 | TRBV10-3 | . | . | TGTGCCATCAGTGAGGGGAACTACAATGAGCAGTTCTTC | CAISEGNYNEQFF
TRBJ1-1 | TRBV2 | . | TRBD1 | TGTGCCAGCAGGGAGGGGGCGCGGACTGAAGCTTTCTTT | CASREGARTEAFF
TRBJ1-1 | TRBV27 | . | . | TGTGCCAGCAGTTCCTTGTCCGGGGCCCCAGGTGAAGCTTTCTTT | CASSSLSGAPGEAFF
TRBJ1-1 | TRBV9 | . | TRBD1 | TGTGCCAGCAGCTCCAGACAGGGGAGGCCCTGGACTGAAGCTTTCTTT | CASSSRQGRPWTEAFF
TRBJ2-7 | TRBV16 | . | TRBD2 | TGTGCCAGCAGTCAAATGGTAGCGGGGGAGCAGTACTTC | CASSQMVAGEQYF
TRBJ2-2 | TRBV19 | . | TRBD1 | TGTGCCAGTAGCGGGGACAGTCGGATGGGGGAGCTGTTTTTT | CASSGDSRMGELFF
TRBJ1-3 | TRBV5-4 | . | . | TGTGCCAGCAGACCAGACACCATAGCTGGAAACACCATATATTTT | CASRPDTIAGNTIYF
TRBJ2-2 | TRBV19 | . | TRBD1 | TGTGCCAGCGGACAGGGTGGTACCGGGGAGCTGTTTTTT | CASGQGGTGELFF
TRBJ1-2 | TRBV20-1 | . | . | TGCAGTGCTAGAGGCGGTGGCTACACCTTC | CSARGGGYTF
TRBJ2-2 | TRBV5-1 | . | TRBD1 | TGCGCCAGCAGCTGGGGACAGGTCTTCGGCACCGGGGAGCTGTTTTTT | CASSWGQVFGTGELFF
TRBJ2-5 | TRBV5-4 | . | TRBD1 | TGTGCCAGCGGCCGGGACAGGGGAGAGACCCAGTACTTC | CASGRDRGETQYF
TRBJ1-1 | TRBV7-8 | . | . | TGTGCCAGCAGCCTCTACCAGGGAAACACTGAAGCTTTCTTT | CASSLYQGNTEAFF
TRBJ1-6 | TRBV27 | . | . | TGTGCCAGCTCCTCGGAGGGTTTTGGACCCCTCCACTTT | CASSSEGFGPLHF
TRBJ1-2 | TRBV19 | . | TRBD1 | TGTGCCAGTAGTAGTTCCGGGACAGCCCTTATCTATGGCTACACCTTC | CASSSSGTALIYGYTF
TRBJ2-4 | TRBV5-6 | . | TRBD1 | TGTACACGGGGACAGGGGGCTATGGGCGCCAAAAACATTCAGTACTTC | CTRGQGAMGAKNIQYF
TRBJ1-2 | TRBV7-9 | . | TRBD1 | TGTGCCAGCAGCTTAACACAGGGGGTGAACTATGGCTACACCTTC | CASSLTQGVNYGYTF
TRBJ2-3 | TRBV29-1 | . | TRBD1 | TGCAGCGTTGTGGATGGGACAGGGCTATTCACAGATACGCAGTATTTT | CSVVDGTGLFTDTQYF
TRBJ2-7 | TRBV5-1 | . | . | TGCGCCAGCAGCTTGGCTCTCGGACAGTCCTACGAGCAGTACTTC | CASSLALGQSYEQYF
TRBJ1-1 | TRBV5-1 | . | . | TGCGCCAGCAGCGATACAGCGGGAGCTGAAGCTTTCTTT | CASSDTAGAEAFF
TRBJ2-7 | TRBV6-1 | . | . | TGTGCCAGCAGTTCCGAGTCCCGGGGGTACTTC | CASSSESRGYF
TRBJ2-7 | TRBV5-1 | . | . | TGCGCCAGCAGCTTACCGGGGGCATACGAGCAGTACTTC | CASSLPGAYEQYF
TRBJ1-2 | TRBV28 | . | . | TGTGCCAGCAGTCCCCCCCACACGGGAACCCCCTATGGCTACACCTTC | CASSPPHTGTPYGYTF
TRBJ1-3 | TRBV9 | . | TRBD1 | TGTGCCAGCAGCGTAAGCGGGACAGGGGTTGGAAACACCATATATTTT | CASSVSGTGVGNTIYF
TRBJ1-1 | TRBV27 | . | TRBD1 | TGTGCCAGCAGTCTCAGGGGGGAGGACACTGAAGCTTTCTTT | CASSLRGEDTEAFF
TRBJ1-4 | TRBV2 | . | . | TGTGCCAGCAATCCTACCCGCGGGTTGAGGGATGAAAAACTGTTTTTT | CASNPTRGLRDEKLFF
TRBJ1-2 | TRBV5-6 | . | . | TGTGCCAGCAGCTTCCGTGGACACCTCGGATCTAACTATGGCTACACCTTC | CASSFRGHLGSNYGYTF
TRBJ2-6 | TRBV19 | . | . | TGTGCCAGTACCGATGAGTATAGTTTCTCTGGGGCCAACGTCCTGACTTTC | CASTDEYSFSGANVLTF
TRBJ2-2 | TRBV28 | . | . | TGTGCCAGCAGTACAGGGTACCGGAGGTTCACCGGGGAGCTGTTTTTT | CASSTGYRRFTGELFF
TRBJ1-5 | TRBV5-1 | . | . | TGCGCCAGCAGCTGGGAGGGAAAGGATCAGCCCCAGCATTTT | CASSWEGKDQPQHF
TRBJ2-3 | TRBV27 | . | . | TGTGCCAGCAGTCCCACCGGCGGGGGCACAGATACGCAGTATTTT | CASSPTGGGTDTQYF
TRBJ2-7 | TRBV6-1 | . | . | TGTGCCACCCTGAGGGTGGGCGAGCAGTACTTC | CATLRVGEQYF
TRBJ2-7 | TRBV14 | . | TRBD2 | TGTGCCAGCAGCCCGGGGACTAGCGGAGTCTACGAGCAGTACTTC | CASSPGTSGVYEQYF
TRBJ2-5 | TRBV5-6 | . | TRBD1 | TGTGCCAGCAGCTTGACAGGGGTAGAGACCCAGTACTTC | CASSLTGVETQYF
TRBJ2-1 | TRBV6-6 | . | . | TGTGCCAGCAGTTACCCATCACTAGTTTACAATGAGCAGTTCTTC | CASSYPSLVYNEQFF
TRBJ1-2 | TRBV30 | . | . | TGTGCCTGGAGTACGTCGGACGTAGCTAACTATGGCTACACCTTC | CAWSTSDVANYGYTF
TRBJ2-2 | TRBV6-1 | . | TRBD2 | TGTGCCAGCAGTGAGACTAGCGGGAGAATCACCGGGGAGCTGTTTTTT | CASSETSGRITGELFF
TRBJ1-1 | TRBV7-3 | . | . | TGTGCCAGCAGCTTAATTATGAACACTGAAGCTTTCTTT | CASSLIMNTEAFF
TRBJ2-1 | TRBV5-4 | once | TRBD2 | TGTGCCAGCAGCTTTAGCGGGAGCGCACTAGGGGAGCAGTTCTTC | CASSFSGSALGEQFF
TRBJ1-5 | TRBV6-1 | . | . | TGTGCCAGCAGCCGGACGGTAAATCAGCCCCAGCATTTT | CASSRTVNQPQHF
TRBJ2-3 | TRBV7-3 | . | . | TGTGCCAGCAGCTTTTATGGACAGCATGGAGATACGCAGTATTTT | CASSFYGQHGDTQYF
TRBJ2-3 | TRBV5-4 | once | . | TGTGCCAGCAGCACCCCCAACACAGATACGCAGTATTTT | CASSTPNTDTQYF